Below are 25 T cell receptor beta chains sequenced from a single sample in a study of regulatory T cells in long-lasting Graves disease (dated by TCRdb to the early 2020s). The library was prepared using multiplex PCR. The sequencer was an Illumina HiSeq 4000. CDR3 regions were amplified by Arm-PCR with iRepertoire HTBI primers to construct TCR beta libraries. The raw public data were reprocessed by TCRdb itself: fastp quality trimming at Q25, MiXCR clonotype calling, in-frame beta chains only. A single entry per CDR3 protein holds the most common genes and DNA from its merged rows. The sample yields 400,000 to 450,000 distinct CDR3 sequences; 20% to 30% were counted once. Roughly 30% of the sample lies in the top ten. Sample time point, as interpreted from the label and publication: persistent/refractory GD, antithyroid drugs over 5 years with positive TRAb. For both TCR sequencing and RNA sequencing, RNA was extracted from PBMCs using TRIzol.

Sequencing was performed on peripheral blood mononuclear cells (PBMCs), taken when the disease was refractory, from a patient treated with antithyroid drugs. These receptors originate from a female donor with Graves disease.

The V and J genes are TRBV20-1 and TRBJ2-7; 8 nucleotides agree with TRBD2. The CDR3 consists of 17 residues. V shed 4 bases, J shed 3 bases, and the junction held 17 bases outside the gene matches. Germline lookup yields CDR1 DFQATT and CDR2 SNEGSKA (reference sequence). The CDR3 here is CSATGDGGGGRLYEQYF. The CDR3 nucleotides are TGCAGTGCTACGGGGGATGGGGGTGGCGGGAGGCTCTACGAGCAGTACTTC.

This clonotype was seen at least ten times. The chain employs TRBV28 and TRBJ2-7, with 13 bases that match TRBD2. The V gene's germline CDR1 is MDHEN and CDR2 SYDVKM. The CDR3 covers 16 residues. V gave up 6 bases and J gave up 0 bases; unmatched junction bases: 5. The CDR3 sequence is CASSQGLAGNSYEQYF. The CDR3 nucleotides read TGTGCCAGCAGCCAGGGACTAGCGGGGAACTCCTACGAGCAGTACTTC. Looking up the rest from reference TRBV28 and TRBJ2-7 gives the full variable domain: DVKVTQSSRYLVKRTGEKVFLECVQDMDHENMFWYRQDPGLGLRLIYFSYDVKMKEKGDIPEGYSVSREKKERFSLILESASTNQTSMYLCASSQGLAGNSYEQYFGPGTRLTVT.

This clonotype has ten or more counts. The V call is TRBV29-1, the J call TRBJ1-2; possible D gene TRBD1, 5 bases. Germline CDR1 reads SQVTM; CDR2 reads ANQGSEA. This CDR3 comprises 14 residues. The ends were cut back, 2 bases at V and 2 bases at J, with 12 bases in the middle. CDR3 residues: CSVEPPGQNYGYTF. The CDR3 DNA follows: TGCAGCGTTGAACCGCCGGGGCAGAACTATGGCTACACCTTC.

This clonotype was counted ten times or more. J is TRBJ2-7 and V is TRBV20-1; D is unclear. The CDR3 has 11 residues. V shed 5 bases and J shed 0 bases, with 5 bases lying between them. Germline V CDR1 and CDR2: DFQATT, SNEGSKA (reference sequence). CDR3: CSAWGSYEQYF. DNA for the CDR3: TGCAGTGCTTGGGGCTCCTACGAGCAGTACTTC.

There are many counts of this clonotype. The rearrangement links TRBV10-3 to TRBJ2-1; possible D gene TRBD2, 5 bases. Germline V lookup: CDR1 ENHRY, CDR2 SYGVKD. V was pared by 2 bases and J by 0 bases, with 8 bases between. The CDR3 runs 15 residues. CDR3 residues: CAISEAGSSYNEQFF. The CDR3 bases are TGTGCCATCAGTGAGGCTGGGAGCTCCTACAATGAGCAGTTCTTC.

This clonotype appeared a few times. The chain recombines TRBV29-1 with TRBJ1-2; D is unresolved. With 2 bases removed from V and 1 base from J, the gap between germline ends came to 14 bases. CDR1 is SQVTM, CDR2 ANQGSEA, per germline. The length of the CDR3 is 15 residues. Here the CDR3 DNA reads TGCAGCGTTGAACCCCTCCTATCAGATAACTATGGCTACACCTTC. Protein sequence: CSVEPLLSDNYGYTF. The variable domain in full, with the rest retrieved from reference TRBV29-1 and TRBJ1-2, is SAVISQKPSRDICQRGTSLTIQCQVDSQVTMMFWYRQQPGQSLTLIATANQGSEATYESGFVIDKFPISRPNLTFSTLTVSNMSPEDSSIYLCSVEPLLSDNYGYTFGSGTRLTVV.

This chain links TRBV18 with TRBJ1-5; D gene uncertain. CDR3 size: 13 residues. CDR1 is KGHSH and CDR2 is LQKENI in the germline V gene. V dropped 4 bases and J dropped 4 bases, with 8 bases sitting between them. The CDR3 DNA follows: TGTGCCAGCTCACAGGCGTTAAATCAGCCCCAGCATTTT. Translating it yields CASSQALNQPQHF.

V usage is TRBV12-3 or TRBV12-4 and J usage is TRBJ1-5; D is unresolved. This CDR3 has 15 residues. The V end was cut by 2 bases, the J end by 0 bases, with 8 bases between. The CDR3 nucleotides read TGTGCCAGCAGTTTATGGGCAGATAGCAATCAGCCCCAGCATTTT. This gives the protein CASSLWADSNQPQHF.

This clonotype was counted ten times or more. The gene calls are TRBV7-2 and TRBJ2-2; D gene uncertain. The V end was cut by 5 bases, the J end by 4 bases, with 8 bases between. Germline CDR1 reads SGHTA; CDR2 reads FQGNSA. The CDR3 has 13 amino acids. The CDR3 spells CASSPDITGELFF. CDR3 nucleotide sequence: TGTGCCAGCAGCCCTGACATCACCGGGGAGCTGTTTTTT.

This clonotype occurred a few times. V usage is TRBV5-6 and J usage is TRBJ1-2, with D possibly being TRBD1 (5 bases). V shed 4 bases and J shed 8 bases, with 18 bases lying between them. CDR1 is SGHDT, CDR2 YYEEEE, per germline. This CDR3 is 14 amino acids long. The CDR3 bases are TGTGCCAGCAGCCGCAGGGTCTTAGGATACGGCTACACCTTC. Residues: CASSRRVLGYGYTF. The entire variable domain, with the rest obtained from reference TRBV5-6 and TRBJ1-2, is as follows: DAGVTQSPTHLIKTRGQQVTLRCSPKSGHDTVSWYQQALGQGPQFIFQYYEEEERQRGNFPDRFSGHQFPNYSSELNVNALLLGDSALYLCASSRRVLGYGYTFGSGTRLTVV.

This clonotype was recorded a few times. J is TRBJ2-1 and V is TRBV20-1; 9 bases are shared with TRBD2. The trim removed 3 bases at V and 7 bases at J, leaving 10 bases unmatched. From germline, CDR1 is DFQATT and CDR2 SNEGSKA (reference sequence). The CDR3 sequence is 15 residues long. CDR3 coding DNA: TGCAGTGCTAGTATTTCCAGCGGGAGGTCAAATGAGCAGTTCTTC. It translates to CSASISSGRSNEQFF.

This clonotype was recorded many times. CDR3 DNA sequence: TGTGCCAGCAGTCCGGACCGTCGGGCGCAGTACTTC. It translates to CASSPDRRAQYF. The chain uses TRBV28 and TRBJ2-7; D remains unclear. This CDR3 is 12 amino acids long. The V gene's germline CDR1 is MDHEN and CDR2 SYDVKM. Trimming took 5 bases from V and 9 from J, leaving 14 bases between them.

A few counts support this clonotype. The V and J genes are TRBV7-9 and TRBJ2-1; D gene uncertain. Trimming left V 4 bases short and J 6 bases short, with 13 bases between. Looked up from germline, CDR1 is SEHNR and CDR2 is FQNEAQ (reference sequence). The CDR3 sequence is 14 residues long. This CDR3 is CASSSYPLVNEQFF. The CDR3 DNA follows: TGTGCCAGCAGCTCGTATCCACTGGTCAATGAGCAGTTCTTC. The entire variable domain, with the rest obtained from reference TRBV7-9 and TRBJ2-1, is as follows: DTGVSQNPRHKITKRGQNVTFRCDPISEHNRLYWYRQTLGQGPEFLTYFQNEAQLEKSRLLSDRFSAERPKGSFSTLEIQRTEQGDSAMYLCASSSYPLVNEQFFGPGTRLTVL.

The DNA for the CDR3 is TGTGCCAGCAGCTCGACAGGGGGCGCCGGGGAGCTGTTTTTT. Protein sequence: CASSSTGGAGELFF. The chain has TRBV7-9 and TRBJ2-2; 10 bases are shared with TRBD1. CDR3 length: 14 amino acids. The trim removed 4 bases at V and 6 bases at J, leaving 2 bases unmatched. CDR1 SEHNR and CDR2 FQNEAQ come from the germline V gene (reference sequence).

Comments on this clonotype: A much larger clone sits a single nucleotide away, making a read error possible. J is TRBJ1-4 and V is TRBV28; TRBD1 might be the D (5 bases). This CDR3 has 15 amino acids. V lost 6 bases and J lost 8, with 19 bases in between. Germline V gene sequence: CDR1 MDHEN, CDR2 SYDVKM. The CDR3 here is CASRRGGFSREKLFF. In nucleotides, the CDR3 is TGTGCCAGCAGGCGTGGGGGTTTCTCTAGGGAAAAACTGTTTTTT.

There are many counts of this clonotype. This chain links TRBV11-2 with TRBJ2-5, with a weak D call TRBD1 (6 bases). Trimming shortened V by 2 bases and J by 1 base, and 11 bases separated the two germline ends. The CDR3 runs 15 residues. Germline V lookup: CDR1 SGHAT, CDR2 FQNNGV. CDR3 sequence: CASSLFRGSQETQYF. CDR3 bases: TGTGCCAGCAGCTTATTCAGGGGTTCCCAAGAGACCCAGTACTTC.

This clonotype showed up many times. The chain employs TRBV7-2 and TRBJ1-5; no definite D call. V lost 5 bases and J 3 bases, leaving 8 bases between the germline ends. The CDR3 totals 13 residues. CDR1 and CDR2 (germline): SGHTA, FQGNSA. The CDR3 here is CASSIVYNQPQHF. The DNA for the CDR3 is TGTGCCAGCAGCATAGTTTACAATCAGCCCCAGCATTTT.

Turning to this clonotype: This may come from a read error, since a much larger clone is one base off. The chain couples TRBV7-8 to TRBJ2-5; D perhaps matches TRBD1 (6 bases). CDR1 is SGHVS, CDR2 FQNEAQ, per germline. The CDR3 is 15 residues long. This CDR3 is CASSDRRTDFYEQHF. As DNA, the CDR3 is TGTGCCAGCAGTGATAGACGGACAGACTTCTACGAGCAGCACTTC.

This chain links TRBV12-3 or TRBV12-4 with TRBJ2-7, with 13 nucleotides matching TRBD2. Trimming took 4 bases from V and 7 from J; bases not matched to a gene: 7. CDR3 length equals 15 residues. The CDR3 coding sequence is TGTGCCAGCAGTTCAGGGACTAGCGGGATGAGGGAGCAGTACTTC. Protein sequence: CASSSGTSGMREQYF.

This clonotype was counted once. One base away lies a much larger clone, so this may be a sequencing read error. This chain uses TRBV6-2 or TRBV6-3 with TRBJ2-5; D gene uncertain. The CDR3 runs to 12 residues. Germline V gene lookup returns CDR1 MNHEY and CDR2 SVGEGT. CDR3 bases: TGTGTCAGCAGTTACTCCGGAAAGACCCAGTACTTC. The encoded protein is CVSSYSGKTQYF.

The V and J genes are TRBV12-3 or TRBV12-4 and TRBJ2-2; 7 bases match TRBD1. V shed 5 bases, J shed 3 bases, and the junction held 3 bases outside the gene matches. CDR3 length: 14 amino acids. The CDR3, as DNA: TGTGCCAGCAGTACCGGGACAGACACCGGGGAGCTGTTTTTT. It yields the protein CASSTGTDTGELFF.

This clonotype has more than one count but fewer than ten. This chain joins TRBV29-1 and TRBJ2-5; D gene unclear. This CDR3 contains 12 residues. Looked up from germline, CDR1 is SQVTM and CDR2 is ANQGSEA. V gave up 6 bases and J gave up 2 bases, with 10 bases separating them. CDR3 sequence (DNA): TGCAGCGTGGGGATCCAGCAAGAGACCCAGTACTTC. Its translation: CSVGIQQETQYF.

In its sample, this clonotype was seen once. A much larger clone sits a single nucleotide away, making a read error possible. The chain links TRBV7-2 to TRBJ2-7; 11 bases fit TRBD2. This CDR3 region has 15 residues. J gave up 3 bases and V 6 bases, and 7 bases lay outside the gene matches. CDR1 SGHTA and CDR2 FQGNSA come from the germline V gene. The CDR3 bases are TGTGCCAGCAGACGACTAGCGGGATCGGGCTACGAGCAGTACTTC. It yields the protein CASRRLAGSGYEQYF.

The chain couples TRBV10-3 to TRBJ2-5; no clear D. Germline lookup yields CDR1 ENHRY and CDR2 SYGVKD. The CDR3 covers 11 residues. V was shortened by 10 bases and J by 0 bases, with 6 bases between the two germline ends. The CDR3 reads CATAYQETQYF. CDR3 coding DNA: TGTGCCACCGCGTACCAAGAGACCCAGTACTTC.

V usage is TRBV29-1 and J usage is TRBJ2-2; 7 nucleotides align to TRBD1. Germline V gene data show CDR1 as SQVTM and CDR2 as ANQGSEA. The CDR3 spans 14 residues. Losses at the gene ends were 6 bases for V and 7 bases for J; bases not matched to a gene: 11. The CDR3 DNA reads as TGCAGCGTGAGGACAGGCCTTTCTGTCGGGGAGCTGTTTTTT. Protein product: CSVRTGLSVGELFF.